The 23 T cell receptor beta chains below were found in one sample sequenced in a study of blood T cell repertoires in COVID-19. The data were produced by immunoSEQ multiplex PCR, yet TCRdb's version contains in-frame clones alone and is incomplete. This table has approximately 240,000 clones, under 95% appearing once. What was sequenced was PBMCs or T cells enriched from blood (not recorded which). The receptors shown here come from a woman younger than 35 who had recovered from COVID-19.

The V gene is TRBV5-1, the J gene TRBJ1-4, with a possible D match to TRBD1 (6 bases). In germline, CDR1 is SGHRS, CDR2 YFSETQ. Trimming took 0 bases from V and 5 from J, leaving 11 bases between them. The CDR3 has 15 residues. For the CDR3, the DNA is TGCGCCAGCAGCTTGGACGGGGACACGAATGAAAAACTGTTTTTT. Protein: CASSLDGDTNEKLFF. The variable domain in full, with the rest retrieved from reference TRBV5-1 and TRBJ1-4, is KAGVTQTPRYLIKTRGQQVTLSCSPISGHRSVSWYQQTPGQGLQFLFEYFSETQRNKGNFPGRFSGRQFSNSRSEMNVSTLELGDSALYLCASSLDGDTNEKLFFGSGTQLSVL.

The chain carries TRBV6-5 and TRBJ2-1, with 11 bases lining up with TRBD2. V trimming: 5 bases; J trimming: 5 bases; junction bases outside the gene matches: 5. The germline CDR1 and CDR2 sequences are MNHEY and SVGAGI. The CDR3 has 15 residues. The CDR3 nucleotides are TGTGCCAGCAGTCCAACTAGCGGGGGTCACAATGAGCAGTTCTTC. Protein product: CASSPTSGGHNEQFF.

V is TRBV25-1 and J is TRBJ1-4; 8 positions match TRBD1. With 3 bases clipped from V and 4 bases from J, the junction kept 4 bases outside the gene matches. Germline lookup yields CDR1 MGHDK and CDR2 SYGVNS. The CDR3 has 15 residues. The CDR3 sequence: CASSDPGQGNEKLFF. In nucleotides, the CDR3 is TGTGCCAGCAGTGATCCTGGACAGGGTAATGAAAAACTGTTTTTT.

J is TRBJ2-5 and V is TRBV28; 7 bases are a match to TRBD1. CDR3 length: 16 amino acids. CDR1 is MDHEN and CDR2 is SYDVKM in the germline V gene. V trimming: 5 bases; J trimming: 2 bases; junction bases outside the gene matches: 11. The CDR3: CASSRPGQTFQETQYF. CDR3 in DNA: TGTGCCAGCAGTCGCCCGGGACAGACCTTTCAAGAGACCCAGTACTTC.

The chain carries TRBV6-5 and TRBJ1-4; 8 positions agree with TRBD1. Germline V gives CDR1 MNHEY, CDR2 SVGAGI. This CDR3 is built from 14 residues. Germline trimming cut 6 bases from V and 8 bases from J; bases unmatched to any gene: 8. CDR3 coding DNA: TGTGCCAGCAGCTCGCCGACAGGGGCGGAAAAACTGTTTTTT. Amino acid sequence: CASSSPTGAEKLFF.

This chain links TRBV19 with TRBJ1-3, with D possibly matching TRBD1 (5 bases). V gave up 7 bases and J gave up 0 bases, with 13 bases separating them. The CDR3 is 15 amino acids. Germline V gene lookup returns CDR1 LNHDA and CDR2 SQIVND (reference sequence). CDR3 sequence (DNA): TGTGCCAGTATCCGCAGGGTCCGCTCTGGAAACACCATATATTTT. This codes for CASIRRVRSGNTIYF.

The chain is built from TRBV7-9 and TRBJ2-7; unclear D gene. The germline V gene encodes CDR1 SEHNR and CDR2 FQNEAQ (reference sequence). The length of the CDR3 is 14 residues. Between the trimmed V and J ends, which lost 5 bases and 2 bases, there was a span of 13 bases. The CDR3 region has the DNA TGTGCCAGCAGCCCCGCCCTGGGCCCCTACGAGCAGTACTTC. It encodes CASSPALGPYEQYF.

The chain recombines TRBV3-1 (or the pseudogene TRBV3-2) with TRBJ2-7; 7 bases fit TRBD2. The germline V gene has CDR1 LGHDT and CDR2 YNNKEL (reference sequence). V shed 1 base, J shed 7 bases, and the junction held 4 bases outside the gene matches. The CDR3 covers 13 residues. The CDR3 loop is CASSQGRGREQYF. The CDR3 nucleotides read TGTGCCAGCAGCCAAGGGCGGGGGAGGGAGCAGTACTTC.

The chain joins TRBV19 to TRBJ1-1, with D perhaps TRBD1 (5 bases). The germline gives CDR1 LNHDA, CDR2 SQIVND (reference sequence). The CDR3 length is 15 residues. Trimming took off 2 bases at V and 1 base at J, with 11 bases between the two ends. CDR3 residues: CASSIQGPGNTEAFF. Written as DNA, the CDR3 is TGTGCCAGTAGTATACAGGGTCCGGGGAACACTGAAGCTTTCTTT.

This clone was seen a few times. The V gene is TRBV7-2, the J gene TRBJ2-1; D perhaps matches TRBD1 (5 bases). Per the germline V gene, CDR1 is SGHTA and CDR2 is FQGNSA. Deletions cut 2 bases from V and 15 bases from J, with 14 bases between. This CDR3 has 12 amino acids. CDR3 DNA: TGTGCCAGCAGCTTAATCACCAACGACAGGTTCTTC. Translated: CASSLITNDRFF.

This clone came up once. This chain joins TRBV12-5 and TRBJ2-2; D is uncertain. The CDR3 has 12 residues. CDR1 and CDR2 (germline): LGHNT, FRNRAP. The germline V and J ends were trimmed by 7 bases and 4 bases, with 7 bases remaining between them. For the CDR3, the DNA is TGTGCTAGTGCCGAGCTCACCGGGGAGCTGTTTTTT. It codes for CASAELTGELFF.

The chain employs TRBV18 and TRBJ2-7; 7 nucleotides match TRBD2. Germline trimming cut 4 bases from V and 2 bases from J; bases unmatched to any gene: 11. The CDR3 length is 16 residues. Germline lookup yields CDR1 KGHSH and CDR2 LQKENI. The CDR3 sequence: CASSLIALAGPYEQYF. The DNA for the CDR3 is TGTGCCAGCTCACTCATCGCATTAGCGGGCCCCTACGAGCAGTACTTC.

This clone was observed a few times. This chain joins TRBV7-2 and TRBJ1-5, with a weak D call TRBD1 (6 bases). The CDR3 covers 14 residues. The germline CDR1 and CDR2 sequences are SGHTA and FQGNSA. The V end was cut by 5 bases, the J end by 3 bases, with 11 bases between. The CDR3 DNA follows: TGTGCCAGCAGCCGTACAGGGTACAATCAGCCCCAGCATTTT. It is translated as CASSRTGYNQPQHF.

V and J are TRBV19 and TRBJ1-2; a possible D gene is TRBD1 (6 bases). The CDR3 consists of 14 residues. Germline CDR1 and CDR2: LNHDA and SQIVND (reference sequence). Deletions cut 3 bases from V and 7 bases from J, with 15 bases between. This chain's CDR3 is CASSIQGYIPGYTF. Here the CDR3 DNA reads TGTGCCAGTAGTATTCAGGGGTATATCCCTGGCTACACCTTC.

The chain links TRBV5-6 to TRBJ2-7, with 8 nucleotides matching TRBD2. V was pared by 0 bases and J by 1 base, with 3 bases of the junction left unmatched. The CDR3 totals 15 residues. Germline CDR1 is SGHDT and CDR2 is YYEEEE. CDR3 coding DNA: TGTGCCAGCAGCTTGGCAGTAGCGGGATCCTACGAGCAGTACTTC. Its protein is CASSLAVAGSYEQYF.

The chain joins TRBV19 to TRBJ2-1; TRBD2 matches 10 bases. In germline, CDR1 is LNHDA, CDR2 SQIVND (reference sequence). V lost 4 bases, J lost 3 bases, and 3 bases stayed unmatched. CDR3 length: 15 amino acids. CDR3 loop: CASSTTSGVYNEQFF. In nucleotides, the CDR3 is TGTGCCAGTAGTACTACTAGCGGGGTCTACAATGAGCAGTTCTTC.

Notes on this clone: In the same sample, other DNA sequences code for this CDR3. The chain carries TRBV15 and TRBJ2-7; D is uncertain. Germline V gives CDR1 LNHNV, CDR2 YYDKDF (reference sequence). This CDR3 has 12 amino acids. The V and J ends lost 0 bases and 4 bases respectively, with 4 bases between them. CDR3 sequence: CATSRDRYEQYF. CDR3 bases: TGTGCCACCAGCAGAGACAGGTACGAGCAGTACTTC.

V is TRBV27 and J is TRBJ2-7; 8 nucleotides align to TRBD1. The CDR3 spans 18 residues. The ends lost 6 bases at V and 0 bases at J; junction bases unmatched: 16. Germline CDR1 and CDR2: MNHEY and SMNVEV (reference sequence). The CDR3 bases are TGTGCCAGCAGGGACCATCGGACAGGGATTAAAGGCTCCTACGAGCAGTACTTC. Its protein product is CASRDHRTGIKGSYEQYF.

The rearrangement joins TRBV28 to TRBJ1-5, with a weak D call TRBD1 (5 bases). CDR3 length: 15 amino acids. Germline V lookup: CDR1 MDHEN, CDR2 SYDVKM. V lost 1 base to trimming and J lost 5 bases, with 12 bases between them. The CDR3 is CASSLFLGAHQPQHF. Here the CDR3 DNA reads TGTGCCAGCAGTTTATTTTTAGGGGCCCATCAGCCCCAGCATTTT.

Only a few counts were recorded for this clone. The V and J genes are TRBV6-1 and TRBJ1-1; 9 positions agree with TRBD1. In germline, CDR1 is MNHNS, CDR2 SASEGT. The J segment lost 2 bases and the V segment lost 2 bases, leaving 3 bases of the junction unmatched. The CDR3 runs 15 residues. CDR3 nucleotide sequence: TGTGCCAGCAGTGAACCGGGACAGGGAAACACTGAAGCTTTCTTT. This sequence encodes CASSEPGQGNTEAFF.

The chain joins TRBV6-5 to TRBJ1-2; D is ambiguous. Between the trimmed V and J ends, which lost 5 bases and 1 base, there was a span of 8 bases. CDR3 length: 13 amino acids. Germline assignment: CDR1 MNHEY and CDR2 SVGAGI. The DNA for the CDR3 is TGTGCCAGCAGTCCCCGAGGTAACTATGGCTACACCTTC. This translates into CASSPRGNYGYTF.

The chain has TRBV5-4 and TRBJ1-1; 9 bases line up with TRBD1. The CDR3 is made up of 13 amino acids. Germline V gene data show CDR1 as SGHNT and CDR2 as YYREEE (reference sequence). J was trimmed by 6 bases and V by 3 bases; bases with no gene match: 3. The chain's CDR3 is CASSWTGVSEAFF. The CDR3 DNA follows: TGTGCCAGCAGCTGGACAGGGGTGTCTGAAGCTTTCTTT. The complete variable domain, with remaining parts taken from reference TRBV5-4 and TRBJ1-1, reads ETGVTQSPTHLIKTRGQQVTLRCSSQSGHNTVSWYQQALGQGPQFIFQYYREEENGRGNFPPRFSGLQFPNYSSELNVNALELDDSALYLCASSWTGVSEAFFGQGTRLTVV.

The chain couples TRBV5-4 to TRBJ2-7; D call uncertain. Per germline, CDR1 SGHNT and CDR2 YYREEE (reference sequence). V was clipped by 2 bases and J by 7 bases, with 13 bases between them. This CDR3 contains 13 residues. CDR3 bases: TGTGCCAGCAGCTTTAACCCTTTCGGTGAGCAGTACTTC. Encoded protein: CASSFNPFGEQYF.